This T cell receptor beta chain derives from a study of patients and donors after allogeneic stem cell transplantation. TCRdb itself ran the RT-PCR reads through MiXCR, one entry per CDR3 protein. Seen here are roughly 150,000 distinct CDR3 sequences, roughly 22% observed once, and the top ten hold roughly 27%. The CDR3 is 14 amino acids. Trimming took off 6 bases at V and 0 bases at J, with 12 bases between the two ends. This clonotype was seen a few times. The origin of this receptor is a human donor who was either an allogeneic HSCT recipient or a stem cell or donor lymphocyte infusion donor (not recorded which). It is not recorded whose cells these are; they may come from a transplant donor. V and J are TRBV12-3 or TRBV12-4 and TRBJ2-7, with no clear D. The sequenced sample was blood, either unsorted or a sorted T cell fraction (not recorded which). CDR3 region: CASSIIISSYEQYF. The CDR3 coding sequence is TGTGCCAGCAGCATCATCATCAGCTCCTACGAGCAGTACTTC.